This T cell receptor beta chain was profiled in a study of Graves' ophthalmopathy and Graves' hyperthyroidism. Study information: Ophthalmopathy absent within 18 months of follow-up marked hyperthyroidism as stable.

As diagnostic evidence, clinical symptoms, serum thyroxine, TRAb, thyroid ultrasound and orbital computed tomography were relied upon. For repertoire sequencing, the TCR beta CDR3 regions were amplified from RNA transcripts. First-round RT-PCR relied on HTBI primers, and a second-round multiplex PCR came next. TCRdb re-called the multiplex PCR reads through MiXCR, storing one row per CDR3 protein. The sample carries over a million distinct CDR3 sequences, roughly 35% recorded once. On this clonotype itself: Its antigen is unidentified.

The germline CDR1 and CDR2 sequences are MDHEN and SYDVKM. V trimming: 0 bases; J trimming: 8 bases; junction bases outside the gene matches: 4. CDR3 size: 15 residues. Study outcomes and limitations: Most thyroid clonotypes expanded beyond 0.001 frequency were also found in blood.

V and J are TRBV28 and TRBJ1-4; 9 bases match TRBD1. The sample comprised peripheral blood or thyroid tissue (not recorded which). The TCR was taken from an adult man with Graves' hyperthyroidism. CDR3 protein: CASSLWDRGREKLFF. The CDR3, as DNA: TGTGCCAGCAGTTTATGGGACAGGGGAAGAGAAAAACTGTTTTTT.